The rows below give T cell receptor beta chains drawn from one sample of a study of T cell responses to AZD1222 COVID-19 vaccine. Here immunoSEQ multiplex PCR was the method, and the copy in TCRdb shows in-frame clones only, minus some. The sample has 110,000 or so clones, about nine tenths seen once; the top ten hold roughly 4.5%. Specimen: peripheral blood, collected on day 0 of AZD1222 vaccination. These receptors were taken from an adult in good health. CDR3s include the opening cysteine and the closing phenylalanine or tryptophan. Each record gives: V gene, clone size, J gene, D gene, CDR3 protein, CDR3 DNA. The D gene is left open where the match is weak. Not every row has a clone size; where given, it reads once, few, many or a size class.

v_gene: TRBV7-8; abundance: -; j_gene: TRBJ1-6; d_gene: TRBD1; CDR3aa: CASSSPRGGTNSPLHF; CDR3nt: TGTGCCAGCAGCTCGCCCAGGGGGGGTACTAATTCACCCCTCCACTTT
v_gene: TRBV7-7; abundance: -; j_gene: TRBJ2-2; d_gene: -; CDR3aa: CASSFGSVGTGELFF; CDR3nt: TGTGCCAGCAGCTTCGGTAGCGTGGGAACCGGGGAGCTGTTTTTT
v_gene: TRBV4-1; abundance: -; j_gene: TRBJ1-2; d_gene: -; CDR3aa: CASSQVSGGAGGGLYGYTF; CDR3nt: TGCGCCAGCAGCCAAGTATCCGGGGGCGCAGGAGGGGGGTTATATGGCTACACCTTC
v_gene: TRBV19; abundance: -; j_gene: TRBJ2-2; d_gene: -; CDR3aa: CASTNEVAGELFF; CDR3nt: TGTGCCAGTACGAACGAAGTTGCCGGGGAGCTGTTTTTT
v_gene: TRBV6-1; abundance: -; j_gene: TRBJ2-3; d_gene: TRBD1; CDR3aa: CASSVKSPRDRNTDTQYF; CDR3nt: TGTGCCAGCAGTGTCAAGTCTCCGAGGGACAGGAACACAGATACGCAGTATTTT
v_gene: TRBV6-2/TRBV6-3; abundance: once; j_gene: TRBJ1-1; d_gene: -; CDR3aa: CASSYMTSEAFF; CDR3nt: TGTGCCAGCAGTTATATGACATCTGAAGCTTTCTTT
v_gene: TRBV24-1; abundance: -; j_gene: TRBJ2-2; d_gene: TRBD2; CDR3aa: CATSDLAGGTNTGELFF; CDR3nt: TGTGCCACCAGTGACTTAGCGGGGGGCACCAACACCGGGGAGCTGTTTTTT
v_gene: TRBV5-1; abundance: -; j_gene: TRBJ2-2; d_gene: TRBD2; CDR3aa: CASSFQAGGTGELFF; CDR3nt: TGCGCCAGCAGCTTTCAAGCGGGGGGCACCGGGGAGCTGTTTTTT
v_gene: TRBV11-2; abundance: -; j_gene: TRBJ2-7; d_gene: -; CDR3aa: CASSLAGTYEQYF; CDR3nt: TGTGCCAGCAGCTTGGCAGGGACCTACGAGCAGTACTTC
v_gene: TRBV6-2/TRBV6-3; abundance: -; j_gene: TRBJ2-3; d_gene: -; CDR3aa: CASSSFSVDPSTDTQYF; CDR3nt: TGTGCCAGCAGTTCCTTTAGTGTGGACCCTAGCACAGATACGCAGTATTTT
v_gene: TRBV6-5; abundance: once; j_gene: TRBJ2-1; d_gene: TRBD2; CDR3aa: CASRRTSGGATEQFF; CDR3nt: TGTGCCAGCAGGAGGACTAGCGGGGGGGCCACTGAGCAGTTCTTC
v_gene: TRBV28; abundance: -; j_gene: TRBJ1-1; d_gene: -; CDR3aa: CASSAGPRNTEAFF; CDR3nt: TGTGCCAGCAGTGCGGGACCGAGGAACACTGAAGCTTTCTTT
v_gene: TRBV28; abundance: -; j_gene: TRBJ2-7; d_gene: -; CDR3aa: CASSIPPAGRPAYF; CDR3nt: TGTGCCAGCAGCATCCCCCCGGCGGGTCGCCCCGCGTACTTC
v_gene: TRBV9; abundance: -; j_gene: TRBJ1-3; d_gene: -; CDR3aa: CASSVGANRRFSGNTIYF; CDR3nt: TGTGCCAGCAGCGTAGGAGCGAACAGACGATTCTCTGGAAACACCATATATTTT
v_gene: TRBV13; abundance: once; j_gene: TRBJ2-1; d_gene: -; CDR3aa: CASKYGGGSYNEQFF; CDR3nt: TGTGCCAGCAAGTACGGGGGCGGCTCCTACAATGAGCAGTTCTTC
v_gene: TRBV5-6; abundance: -; j_gene: TRBJ2-3; d_gene: -; CDR3aa: CASSWGLGSQYF; CDR3nt: TGTGCCAGCAGCTGGGGACTGGGATCGCAGTATTTT
v_gene: TRBV19; abundance: -; j_gene: TRBJ1-1; d_gene: TRBD1; CDR3aa: CASSAPTGIKVAFF; CDR3nt: TGTGCCAGTAGTGCCCCGACAGGGATCAAGGTAGCTTTCTTT
v_gene: TRBV7-3; abundance: -; j_gene: TRBJ1-2; d_gene: -; CDR3aa: CASSFSGVGPYGYTF; CDR3nt: TGTGCCAGCAGCTTCTCAGGGGTTGGCCCCTATGGCTACACCTTC
v_gene: TRBV20-1; abundance: -; j_gene: TRBJ1-2; d_gene: TRBD1; CDR3aa: CSASSGQGVFGYTF; CDR3nt: TGCAGTGCTAGTTCGGGACAGGGGGTTTTTGGCTACACCTTC
v_gene: TRBV27; abundance: few; j_gene: TRBJ2-5; d_gene: TRBD2; CDR3aa: CASRELAVQETQYF; CDR3nt: TGTGCCAGCAGGGAGCTAGCGGTACAAGAGACCCAGTACTTC
v_gene: TRBV4-3; abundance: -; j_gene: TRBJ1-5; d_gene: -; CDR3aa: CASSQVPNNNQPQHF; CDR3nt: TGCGCCAGCAGCCAAGTTCCGAACAATAATCAGCCCCAGCATTTT
v_gene: TRBV27; abundance: -; j_gene: TRBJ2-7; d_gene: -; CDR3aa: CASSLPPAPEYF; CDR3nt: TGTGCCAGCAGTTTACCCCCCGCCCCAGAGTACTTC
v_gene: TRBV9; abundance: -; j_gene: TRBJ2-7; d_gene: TRBD2; CDR3aa: CASSPTLAGEQYF; CDR3nt: TGTGCCAGCAGCCCTACCTTAGCGGGGGAGCAGTACTTC
v_gene: TRBV4-1; abundance: -; j_gene: TRBJ2-7; d_gene: -; CDR3aa: CASSAGNEQYF; CDR3nt: TGCGCCAGCAGCGCAGGGAACGAGCAGTACTTC
v_gene: TRBV6-6; abundance: -; j_gene: TRBJ2-5; d_gene: -; CDR3aa: CASNQWDRIPPETQYF; CDR3nt: TGTGCCAGCAACCAATGGGACCGGATTCCCCCAGAGACCCAGTACTTC